This TCR beta chain was recorded in a study of T-cell memory formation after mild COVID-19. Study results and limitations: The appearance of some responding clones in pre-infection memory suggested that cross-reactive memory joined. Clones that contracted clustered mainly in CM and EM if CD4+ and in EMRA if CD8+.

Remarks on this clonotype: Its antigen remains unidentified.

Via MiXCR, TCRdb re-called the 5' RACE reads, giving one row per CDR3 protein. Of about 210,000 distinct CDR3 sequences listed, 27% are singletons. The CDR3 has 17 residues. The V gene's germline CDR1 is LGHDT and CDR2 YNNKEL (reference sequence). The V segment lost 1 base and the J segment 4 bases; nucleotides outside the gene matches: 6. The clonotype was recovered from an adult woman who had mild COVID-19 (a few samples of this study predate the infection). Cell type and time point are not known. Material for sequencing was PBMCs or a T cell subset sorted from them (not recorded which). The chain carries TRBV3-1 and TRBJ2-1; 11 bases are a match to TRBD1. The CDR3 spells CASSQAWGTGGYNEQFF. CDR3 nucleotides: TGTGCCAGCAGCCAAGCCTGGGGGACAGGGGGGTACAATGAGCAGTTCTTC.